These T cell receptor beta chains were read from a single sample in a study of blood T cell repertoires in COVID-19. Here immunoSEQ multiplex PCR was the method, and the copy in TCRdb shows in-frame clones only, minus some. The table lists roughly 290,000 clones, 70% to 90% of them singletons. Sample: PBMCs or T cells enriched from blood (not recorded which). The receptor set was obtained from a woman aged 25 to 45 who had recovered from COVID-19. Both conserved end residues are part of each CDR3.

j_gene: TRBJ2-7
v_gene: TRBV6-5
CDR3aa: CASSYSIQGSYEQYF

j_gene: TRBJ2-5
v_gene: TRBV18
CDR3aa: CASSTRETQYF

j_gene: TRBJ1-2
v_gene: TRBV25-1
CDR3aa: CASSSSGQGYGYTF

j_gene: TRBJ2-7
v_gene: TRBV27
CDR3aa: CASSPPSGTGPYEQYF

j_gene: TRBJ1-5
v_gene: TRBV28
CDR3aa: CASQQGWGNQPQHF

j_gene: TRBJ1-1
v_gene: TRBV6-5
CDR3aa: CASSSGTEAFF

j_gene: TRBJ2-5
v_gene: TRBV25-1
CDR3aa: CASTAGEETQYF

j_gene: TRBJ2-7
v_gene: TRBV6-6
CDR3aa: CASSYPGQGFYEQYF

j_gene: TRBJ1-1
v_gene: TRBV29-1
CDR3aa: CSVLKPGGSTEAFF

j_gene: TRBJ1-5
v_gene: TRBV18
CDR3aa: CASSPWAVPYQPQHF

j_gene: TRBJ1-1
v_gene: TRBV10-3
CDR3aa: CAISEGQTNTEAFF

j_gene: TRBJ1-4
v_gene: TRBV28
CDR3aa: CASSFTRLETNEKLFF

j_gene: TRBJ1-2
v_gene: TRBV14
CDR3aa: CASSPGQSAYGYTF

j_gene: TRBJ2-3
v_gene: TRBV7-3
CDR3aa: CASSYGAGGADTQYF

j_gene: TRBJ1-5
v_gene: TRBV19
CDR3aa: CASSTPGTGLKYSNQPQHF

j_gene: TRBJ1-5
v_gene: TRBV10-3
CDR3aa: CATAGQNQPQHF

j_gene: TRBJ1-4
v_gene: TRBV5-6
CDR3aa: CASSRQGALNEKLFF

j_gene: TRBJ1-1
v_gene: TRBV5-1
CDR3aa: CASSFTRTGDTEAFF

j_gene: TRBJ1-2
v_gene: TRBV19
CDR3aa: CASSIAEYGYTF

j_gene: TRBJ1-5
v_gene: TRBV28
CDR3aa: CASSPVGADDNQPQHF

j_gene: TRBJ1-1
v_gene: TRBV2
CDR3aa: CASNRGMNTEAFF

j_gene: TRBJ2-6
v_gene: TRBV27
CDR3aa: CASSFQGWGANVLTF

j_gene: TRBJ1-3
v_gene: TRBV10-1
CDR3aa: CATSGTGGSGNTIYF

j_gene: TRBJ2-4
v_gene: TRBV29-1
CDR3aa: CSVSSGTSGGNIQYF

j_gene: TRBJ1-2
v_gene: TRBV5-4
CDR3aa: CASSLGRQGNYGYTF

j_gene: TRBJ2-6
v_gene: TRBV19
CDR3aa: CASSATGAAGANVLTF

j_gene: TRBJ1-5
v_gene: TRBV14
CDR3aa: CASSQDQSPGQGGTSNQPQHF

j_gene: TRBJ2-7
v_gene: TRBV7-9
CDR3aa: CASSLAAVLSYEQYF

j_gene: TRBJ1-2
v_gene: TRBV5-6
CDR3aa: CASSLSRTGPPGYTF

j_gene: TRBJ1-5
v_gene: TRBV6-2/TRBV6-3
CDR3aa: CASSWGVSQPQHF

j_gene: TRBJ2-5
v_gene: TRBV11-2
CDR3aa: CASSSETQYF

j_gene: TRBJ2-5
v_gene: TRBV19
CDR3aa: CASSGGQGLQETQYF

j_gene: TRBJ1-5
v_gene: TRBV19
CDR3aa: CASSITGTSNQPQHF

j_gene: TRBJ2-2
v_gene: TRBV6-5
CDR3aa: CASSYQGAVGELFF

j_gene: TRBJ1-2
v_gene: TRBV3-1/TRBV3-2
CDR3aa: CASRPQGSNYGYTF

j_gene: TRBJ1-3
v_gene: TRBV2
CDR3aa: CASSADRPSSGNTIYF

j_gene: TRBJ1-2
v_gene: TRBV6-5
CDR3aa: CASSFRDRGRHYGYTF

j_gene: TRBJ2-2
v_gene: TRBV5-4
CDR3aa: CASSLVGSRVTGELFF

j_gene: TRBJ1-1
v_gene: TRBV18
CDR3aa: CASSPPGMAGNTEAFF

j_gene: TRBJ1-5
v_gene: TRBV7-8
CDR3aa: CASSLVGQGAREPQHF

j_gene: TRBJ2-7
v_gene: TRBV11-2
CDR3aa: CASSLTSGPPSEQYF

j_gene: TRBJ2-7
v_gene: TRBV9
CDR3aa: CASSVAPQGSYEQYF

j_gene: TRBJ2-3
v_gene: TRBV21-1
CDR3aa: CASSPPDKRGQTDTQYF

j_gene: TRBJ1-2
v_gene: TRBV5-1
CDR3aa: CASSLDAGTAYGYTF

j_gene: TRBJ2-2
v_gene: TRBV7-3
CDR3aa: CASSLALGGAGELFF